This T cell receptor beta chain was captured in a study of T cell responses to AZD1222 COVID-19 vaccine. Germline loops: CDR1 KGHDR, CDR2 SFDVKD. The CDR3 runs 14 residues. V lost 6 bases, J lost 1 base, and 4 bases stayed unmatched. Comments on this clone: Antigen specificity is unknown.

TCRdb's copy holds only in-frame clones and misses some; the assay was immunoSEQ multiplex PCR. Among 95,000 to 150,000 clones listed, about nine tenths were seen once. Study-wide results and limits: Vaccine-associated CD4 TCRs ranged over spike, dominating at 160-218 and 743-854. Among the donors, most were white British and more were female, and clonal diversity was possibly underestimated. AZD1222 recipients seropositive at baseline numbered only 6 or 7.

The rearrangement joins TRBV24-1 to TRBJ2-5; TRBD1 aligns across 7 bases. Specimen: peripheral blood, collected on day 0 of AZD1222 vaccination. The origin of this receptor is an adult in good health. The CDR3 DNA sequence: TGTGCCACCAGTTCCAGGGACAGCCAAGAGACCCAGTACTTC. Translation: CATSSRDSQETQYF.